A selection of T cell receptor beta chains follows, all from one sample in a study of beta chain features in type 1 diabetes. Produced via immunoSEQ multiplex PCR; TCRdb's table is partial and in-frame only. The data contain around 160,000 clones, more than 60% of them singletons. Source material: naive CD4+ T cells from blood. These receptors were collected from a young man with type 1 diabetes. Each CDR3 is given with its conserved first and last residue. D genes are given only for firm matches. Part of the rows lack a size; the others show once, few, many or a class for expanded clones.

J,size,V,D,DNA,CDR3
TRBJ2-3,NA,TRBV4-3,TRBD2,TGCGCCAGCAGCCAACTTAGCGGGGGGGCCGGGACAGATACGCAGTATTTT,CASSQLSGGAGTDTQYF
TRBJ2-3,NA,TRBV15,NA,TGTGCCACCAGCACAAGACTAGTTGGGCAAGATACGCAGTATTTT,CATSTRLVGQDTQYF
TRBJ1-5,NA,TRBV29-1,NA,TGCAGCGTCGGGTCTGGGGGAGGCAATCAGCCCCAGCATTTT,CSVGSGGGNQPQHF
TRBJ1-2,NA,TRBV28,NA,TGTGCCAGCAGTCGGACGGACTATGGCTACACCTTC,CASSRTDYGYTF
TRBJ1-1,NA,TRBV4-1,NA,TGCGCCAGCAGCCAACCTCGGGCCTATACGAACACTGAAGCTTTCTTT,CASSQPRAYTNTEAFF
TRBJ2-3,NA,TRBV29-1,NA,TGCAGCGTAAAGACAGATACGCAGTATTTT,CSVKTDTQYF
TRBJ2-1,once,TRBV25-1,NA,TGTGCCAGCAGTGAAGCTAAGGGAGTCTCCTACAATGAGCAGTTCTTC,CASSEAKGVSYNEQFF
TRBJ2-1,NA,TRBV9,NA,TGTGCCAGCAGCGTAGGGGGGCACAGGAACAATGAGCAGTTCTTC,CASSVGGHRNNEQFF
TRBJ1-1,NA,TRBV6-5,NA,TGTGCCAGCAGCCGAAACACTGAAGCTTTCTTT,CASSRNTEAFF
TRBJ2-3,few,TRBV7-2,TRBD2,TGTGCCAGCAGCTTAGCCAGCGGGGGGGCCGGAGATACGCAGTATTTT,CASSLASGGAGDTQYF
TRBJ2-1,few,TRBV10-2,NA,TGCGCCAGCAGTGAAAGCGGACTTACCGAGCAGTTCTTC,CASSESGLTEQFF
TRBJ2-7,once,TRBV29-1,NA,TGCAGCGTGGACCCGGGTCACTCGAGGGAGCAGTACTTC,CSVDPGHSREQYF
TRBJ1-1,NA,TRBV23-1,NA,TGCGCCAGCAGTCAGGGCGGGCGGAACACTGAAGCTTTCTTT,CASSQGGRNTEAFF
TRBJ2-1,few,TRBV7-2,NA,TGTGCCAGCGGGTACTCTTACAATGAGCAGTTCTTC,CASGYSYNEQFF
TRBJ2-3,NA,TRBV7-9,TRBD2,TGTGCCAGCAGGAGGACTAGCGGGGGCACAGATACGCAGTATTTT,CASRRTSGGTDTQYF
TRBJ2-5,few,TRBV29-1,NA,TGCAGCGTTGTGAGCAGCAACCAAGAGACCCAGTACTTC,CSVVSSNQETQYF
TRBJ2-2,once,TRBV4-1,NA,TGCGCCAGCAGCCACCCGGGGGAGAACACCGGGGAGCTGTTTTTT,CASSHPGENTGELFF
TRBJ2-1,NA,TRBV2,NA,TGTGCCAGCAGTGAAGCAGGATTAGGCGCGTACAATGAGCAGTTCTTC,CASSEAGLGAYNEQFF
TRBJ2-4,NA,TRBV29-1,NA,TGCAGCGTCCTGGACAACTTAGGCATTCAGTACTTC,CSVLDNLGIQYF
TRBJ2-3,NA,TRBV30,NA,TGTGCCTGGAGTCCCGCAAAAGATACGCAGTATTTT,CAWSPAKDTQYF
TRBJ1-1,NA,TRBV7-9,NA,TGTGCCAGCAGCTTAGTGGGGAACACTGAAGCTTTCTTT,CASSLVGNTEAFF
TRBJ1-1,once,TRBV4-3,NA,TGCGCCAGCAGCCAAGATCTTGGCAGGGTTAACACTGAAGCTTTCTTT,CASSQDLGRVNTEAFF
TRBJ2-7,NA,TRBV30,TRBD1,TGTGCCTGGAGTGTTCAAACAGGGGGCACCTTACGAGAGCAGTACTTC,CAWSVQTGGTLREQYF
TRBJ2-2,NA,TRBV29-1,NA,TGCAGCGTCAGGCAGGGGCCCGGGAACACCGGGGAGCTGTTTTTT,CSVRQGPGNTGELFF
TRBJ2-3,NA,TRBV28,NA,TGTGCCAGCAGTTTGTTCAGGGCAGATACGCAGTATTTT,CASSLFRADTQYF
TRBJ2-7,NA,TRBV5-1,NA,TGCGCCAGCAGCAGAATCACAGGTGAAAGTCGTTACGAGCAGTACTTC,CASSRITGESRYEQYF
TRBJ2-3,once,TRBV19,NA,TGTGCCAGTTTTAGTGGTCTTAGCACAGATACGCAGTATTTT,CASFSGLSTDTQYF
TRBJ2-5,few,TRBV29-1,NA,TGCAGCGTTGTGCCGGGGCGAAACCAAGAGACCCAGTACTTC,CSVVPGRNQETQYF
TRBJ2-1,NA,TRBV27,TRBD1,TGTGCCAGCAGTTTAATCTCGCAGGGGGCGCTGGCTGAGCAGTTCTTC,CASSLISQGALAEQFF
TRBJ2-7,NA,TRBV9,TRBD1,TGTGCCAGCAGCCCCCGTAGGGACAGTGAGCAGTACTTC,CASSPRRDSEQYF
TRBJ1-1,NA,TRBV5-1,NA,TGCGCCAGCAGCTTGGCCTCAGGGGACACTGAAGCTTTCTTT,CASSLASGDTEAFF
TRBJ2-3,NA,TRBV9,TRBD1,TGTGCCAGCAGCGTAGTATCGACAGGGCCAGATACGCAGTATTTT,CASSVVSTGPDTQYF
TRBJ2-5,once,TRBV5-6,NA,TGTGCCAGCAGCCATAATACAGGGTTACAAGAGACCCAGTACTTC,CASSHNTGLQETQYF
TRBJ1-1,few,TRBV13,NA,TGTGCCAGCAGCTTAGGGGCAGTCCCCGGAACCTTCTTT,CASSLGAVPGTFF
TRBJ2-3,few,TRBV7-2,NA,TGTGCCAGCAGCTCGACTAGTAGCACAGATACGCAGTATTTT,CASSSTSSTDTQYF
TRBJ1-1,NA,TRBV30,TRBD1,TGTGCCTGGAGTCCTTACAGGGGGCTGGCTTTCTTT,CAWSPYRGLAFF
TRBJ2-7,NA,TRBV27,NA,TGTGCCAGCAGCTCCTCAAGAGGGAACTACGAGCAGTACTTC,CASSSSRGNYEQYF
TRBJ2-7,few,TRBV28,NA,TGTGCCAGCAGCCCCGTACGAAACTACGAGCAGTACTTC,CASSPVRNYEQYF
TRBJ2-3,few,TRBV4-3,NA,TGCGCCAGCAGCCAAGACCTGGGGATGGATACGCAGTATTTT,CASSQDLGMDTQYF
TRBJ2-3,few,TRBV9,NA,TGTGCCAGCAGCGTAGAAGATACGCAGTATTTT,CASSVEDTQYF
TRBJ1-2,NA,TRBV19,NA,TGTGCCAGTAGTAGGCTACAGGACACTAACTATGGCTACACCTTC,CASSRLQDTNYGYTF